This T cell receptor beta chain comes out of a study of cytomegalovirus exposure and HLA in healthy donors. Whole-study results and caveats: In vitro data verified a few CMV-associated chains as specific for CMV antigens.

CDR1 and CDR2 from the germline V gene are MNHNS and SASEGT. This CDR3 is built from 14 residues. Between the trimmed V and J ends, which lost 2 bases and 6 bases, there was a span of 14 bases. Comments on this clone: What it binds is unknown.

Here immunoSEQ multiplex PCR was the method, and the copy in TCRdb shows in-frame clones only, minus some. The data contain tens of thousands of clones, roughly 93% of them seen just once; the ten biggest clones take up approximately 3%. The sequenced sample was PBMCs. The chain recombines TRBV6-1 with TRBJ2-7; the D is unclear. The source is a woman aged 18-30 years in good health and CMV-seropositive. The CDR3 bases are TGTGCCAGCAGTGAAACTTATTTTCTTCCCGAGCAGTACTTC. This gives the protein CASSETYFLPEQYF.